This T cell receptor beta chain was documented in a study of blood T cell repertoires in COVID-19. Study context: Collection of acute and convalescent COVID-19 samples took place in the United States, Italy and Spain. T cells, B-cell-depleted T cells, or PBMCs supplied cDNA or gDNA.

Profiling relied on immunoSEQ multiplex PCR, and the TCRdb table lists in-frame clones only, not all of them. The data contain about 220,000 clones, around 91% of them singletons. The sample holds one count of this clone. The CDR3 spans 16 residues. Trimming cost V 5 bases and J 5 bases; bases outside gene matches: 9. CDR1 is SGHTA, CDR2 FQGTGA, per germline. This rearrangement joins TRBV7-3 to TRBJ2-2; 9 nucleotides line up with TRBD2. The sequencing sample was made of PBMCs or T cells enriched from blood (not recorded which). The source of this sequence is a woman between 18 and 29 years old in a cohort exposed to, infected with or recovered from COVID-19 (not recorded which). The CDR3: CASSRQGLAETGELFF. CDR3 nucleotide sequence: TGTGCCAGCAGCCGCCAGGGACTAGCCGAGACCGGGGAGCTGTTTTTT.